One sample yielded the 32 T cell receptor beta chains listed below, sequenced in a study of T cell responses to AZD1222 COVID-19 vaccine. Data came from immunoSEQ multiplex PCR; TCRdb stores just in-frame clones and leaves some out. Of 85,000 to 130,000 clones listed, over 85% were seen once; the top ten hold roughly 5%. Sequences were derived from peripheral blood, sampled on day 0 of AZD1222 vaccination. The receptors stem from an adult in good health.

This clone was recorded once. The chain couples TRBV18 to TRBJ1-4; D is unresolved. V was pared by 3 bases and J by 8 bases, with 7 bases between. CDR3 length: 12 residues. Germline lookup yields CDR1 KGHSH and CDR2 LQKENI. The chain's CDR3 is CASSPTREKLFF. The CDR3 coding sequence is TGTGCCAGCTCACCGACCCGGGAAAAACTGTTTTTT.

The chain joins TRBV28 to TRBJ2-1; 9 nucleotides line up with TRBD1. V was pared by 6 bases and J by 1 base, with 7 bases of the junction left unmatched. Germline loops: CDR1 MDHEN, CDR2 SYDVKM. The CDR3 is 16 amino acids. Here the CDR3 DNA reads TGTGCCAGCAGAGGGACAGGGCCTTATTCCTACAATGAGCAGTTCTTC. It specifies CASRGTGPYSYNEQFF.

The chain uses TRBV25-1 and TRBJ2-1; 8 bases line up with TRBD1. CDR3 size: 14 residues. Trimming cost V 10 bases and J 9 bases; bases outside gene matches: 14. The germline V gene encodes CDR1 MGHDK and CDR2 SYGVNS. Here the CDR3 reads CATRQGKAYGEQFF. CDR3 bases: TGTGCCACCAGACAGGGGAAGGCGTATGGTGAGCAGTTCTTC.

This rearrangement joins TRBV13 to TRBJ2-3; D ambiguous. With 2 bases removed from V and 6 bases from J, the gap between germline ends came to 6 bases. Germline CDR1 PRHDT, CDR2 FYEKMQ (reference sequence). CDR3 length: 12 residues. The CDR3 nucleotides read TGTGCCAGCAGCTTAATAGGGGATACGCAGTATTTT. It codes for CASSLIGDTQYF.

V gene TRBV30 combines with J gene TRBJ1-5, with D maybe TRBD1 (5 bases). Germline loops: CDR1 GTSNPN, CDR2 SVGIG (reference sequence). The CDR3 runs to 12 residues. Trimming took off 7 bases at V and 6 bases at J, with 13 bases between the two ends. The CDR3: CAFGHPSQPQHF. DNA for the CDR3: TGTGCCTTCGGACACCCCTCTCAGCCCCAGCATTTT.

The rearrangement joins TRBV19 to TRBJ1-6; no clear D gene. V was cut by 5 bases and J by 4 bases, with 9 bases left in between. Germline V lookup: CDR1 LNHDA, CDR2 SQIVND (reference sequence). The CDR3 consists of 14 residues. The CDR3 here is CASSVKIYNSPLHF. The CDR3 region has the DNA TGTGCCAGTAGTGTAAAAATTTATAATTCACCCCTCCACTTT.

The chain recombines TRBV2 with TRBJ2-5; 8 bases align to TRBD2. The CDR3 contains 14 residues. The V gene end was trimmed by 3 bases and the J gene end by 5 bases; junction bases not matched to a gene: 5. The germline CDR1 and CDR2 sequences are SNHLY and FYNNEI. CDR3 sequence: CASSDGRGKETQYF. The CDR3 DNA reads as TGTGCCAGCAGTGACGGGAGGGGTAAGGAGACCCAGTACTTC.

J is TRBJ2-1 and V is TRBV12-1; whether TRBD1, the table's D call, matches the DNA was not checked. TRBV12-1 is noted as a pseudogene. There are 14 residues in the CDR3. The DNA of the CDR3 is TGTGCCCGCCCTTTGGGGGCCCCCTACAATGAGCAGTTCTTC. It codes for CARPLGAPYNEQFF.

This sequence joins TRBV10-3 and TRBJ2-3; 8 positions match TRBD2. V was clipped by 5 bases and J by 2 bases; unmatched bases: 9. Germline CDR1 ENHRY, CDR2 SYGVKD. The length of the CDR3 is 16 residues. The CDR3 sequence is CAISPDLSGTTDTQYF. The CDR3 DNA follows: TGTGCCATCAGTCCGGATCTTAGCGGGACCACAGATACGCAGTATTTT.

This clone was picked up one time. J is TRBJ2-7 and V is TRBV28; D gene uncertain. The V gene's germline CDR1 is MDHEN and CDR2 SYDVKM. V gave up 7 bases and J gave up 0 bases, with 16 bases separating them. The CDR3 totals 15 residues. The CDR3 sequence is CASTSGRGSSYEQYF. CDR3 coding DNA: TGTGCCAGCACCTCCGGCCGAGGCAGCTCCTACGAGCAGTACTTC.

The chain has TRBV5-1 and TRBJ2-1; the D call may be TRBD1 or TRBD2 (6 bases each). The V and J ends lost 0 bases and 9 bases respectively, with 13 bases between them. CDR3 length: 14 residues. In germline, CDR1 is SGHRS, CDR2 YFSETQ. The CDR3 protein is CASSLDRGLGEQFF. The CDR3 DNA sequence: TGCGCCAGCAGCTTGGATCGGGGGCTAGGTGAGCAGTTCTTC. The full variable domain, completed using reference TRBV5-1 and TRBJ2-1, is KAGVTQTPRYLIKTRGQQVTLSCSPISGHRSVSWYQQTPGQGLQFLFEYFSETQRNKGNFPGRFSGRQFSNSRSEMNVSTLELGDSALYLCASSLDRGLGEQFFGPGTRLTVL.

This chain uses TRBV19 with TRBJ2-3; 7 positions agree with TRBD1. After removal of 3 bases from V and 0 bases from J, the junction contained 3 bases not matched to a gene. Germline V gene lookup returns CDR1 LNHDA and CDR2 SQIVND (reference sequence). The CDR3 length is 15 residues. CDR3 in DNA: TGTGCCAGTAGTATGGGGGACAGTAGCACAGATACGCAGTATTTT. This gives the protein CASSMGDSSTDTQYF.

The CDR3 DNA sequence: TGTGCCAGCAGCTTTAGACAGAACACTGAAGCTTTCTTT. This sequence encodes CASSFRQNTEAFF. The chain couples TRBV9 to TRBJ1-1; D uncertain. V dropped 4 bases and J dropped 1 base, with 8 bases sitting between them. The germline CDR1 and CDR2 sequences are SGDLS and YYNGEE. This CDR3 contains 13 residues.

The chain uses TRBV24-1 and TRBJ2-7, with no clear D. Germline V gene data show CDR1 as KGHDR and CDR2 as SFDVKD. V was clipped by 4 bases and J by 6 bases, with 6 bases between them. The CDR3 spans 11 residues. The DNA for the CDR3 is TGTGCCACCAGTGAGGGTCCCGAGCAGTACTTC. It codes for CATSEGPEQYF.

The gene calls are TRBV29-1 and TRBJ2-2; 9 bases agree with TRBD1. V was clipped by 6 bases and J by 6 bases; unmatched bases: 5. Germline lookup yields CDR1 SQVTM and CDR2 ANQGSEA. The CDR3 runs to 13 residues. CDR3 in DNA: TGCAGCGTGGGACAGGGTATTTCCGGGGAGCTGTTTTTT. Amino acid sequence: CSVGQGISGELFF.

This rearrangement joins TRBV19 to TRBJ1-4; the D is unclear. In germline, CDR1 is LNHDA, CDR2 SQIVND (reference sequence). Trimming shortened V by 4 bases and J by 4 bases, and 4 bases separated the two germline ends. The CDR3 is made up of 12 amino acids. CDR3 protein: CASSSDNEKLFF. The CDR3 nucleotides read TGTGCCAGTAGTAGCGATAATGAAAAACTGTTTTTT.

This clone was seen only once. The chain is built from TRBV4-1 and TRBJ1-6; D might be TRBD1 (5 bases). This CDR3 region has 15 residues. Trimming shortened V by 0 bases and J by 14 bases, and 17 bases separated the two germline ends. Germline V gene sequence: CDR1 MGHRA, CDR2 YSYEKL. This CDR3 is CASSQEEGWSLALHF. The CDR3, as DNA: TGCGCCAGCAGCCAAGAGGAGGGGTGGTCGTTGGCCCTCCACTTT.

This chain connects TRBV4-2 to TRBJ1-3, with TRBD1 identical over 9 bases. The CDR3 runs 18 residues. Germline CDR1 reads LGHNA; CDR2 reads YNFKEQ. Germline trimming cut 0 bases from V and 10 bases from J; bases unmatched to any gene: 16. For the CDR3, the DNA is TGTGCCAGCAGCCAAGAATGGGGACAGGGCGGCACTCGACGGACCATATATTTT. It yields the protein CASSQEWGQGGTRRTIYF.

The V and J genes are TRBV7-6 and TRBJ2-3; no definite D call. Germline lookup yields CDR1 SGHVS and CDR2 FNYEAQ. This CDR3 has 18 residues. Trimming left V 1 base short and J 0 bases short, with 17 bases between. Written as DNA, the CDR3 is TGTGCCAGCAGCTTAGTCGGAACGCACAGAACTAGCACAGATACGCAGTATTTT. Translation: CASSLVGTHRTSTDTQYF.

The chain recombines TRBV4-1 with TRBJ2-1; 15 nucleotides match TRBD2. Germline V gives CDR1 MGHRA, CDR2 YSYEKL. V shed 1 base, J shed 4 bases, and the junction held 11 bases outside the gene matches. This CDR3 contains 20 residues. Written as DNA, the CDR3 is TGCGCCAGCAGCCAAGGGACACGGACTAGCGGGAGGGCAGGTTACAATGAGCAGTTCTTC. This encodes CASSQGTRTSGRAGYNEQFF.

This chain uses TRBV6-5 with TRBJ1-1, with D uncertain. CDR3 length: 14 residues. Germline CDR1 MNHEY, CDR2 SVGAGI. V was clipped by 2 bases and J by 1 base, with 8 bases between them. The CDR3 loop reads CASSYVRGNTEAFF. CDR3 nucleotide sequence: TGTGCCAGCAGTTACGTTCGGGGGAACACTGAAGCTTTCTTT.

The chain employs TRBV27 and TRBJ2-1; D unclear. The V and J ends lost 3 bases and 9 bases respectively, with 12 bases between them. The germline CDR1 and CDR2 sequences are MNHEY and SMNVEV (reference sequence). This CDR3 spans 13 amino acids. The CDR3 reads CASSLVGWGEQFF. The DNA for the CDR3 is TGTGCCAGCAGTTTGGTGGGGTGGGGTGAGCAGTTCTTC.

CDR3 sequence reads: CASRTGAGSLHF. As DNA, the CDR3 is TGTGCCAGCAGAACAGGGGCTGGGTCCCTCCACTTT. The chain is built from TRBV27 and TRBJ1-6; TRBD1 agrees at 7 bases. The germline CDR1 and CDR2 sequences are MNHEY and SMNVEV (reference sequence). Trimming took 6 bases from V and 14 from J; bases not matched to a gene: 7. This CDR3 spans 12 amino acids.

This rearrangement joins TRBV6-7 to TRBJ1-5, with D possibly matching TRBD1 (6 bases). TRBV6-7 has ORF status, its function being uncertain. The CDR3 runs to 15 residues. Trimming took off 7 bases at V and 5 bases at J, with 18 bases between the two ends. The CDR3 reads CASTIGGAEDQPQHF. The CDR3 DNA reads TGTGCCAGCACCATTGGGGGGGCTGAGGATCAGCCCCAGCATTTT.

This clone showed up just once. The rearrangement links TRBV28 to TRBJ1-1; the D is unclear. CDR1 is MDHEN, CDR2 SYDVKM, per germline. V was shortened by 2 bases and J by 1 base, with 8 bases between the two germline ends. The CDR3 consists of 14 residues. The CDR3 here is CASSLGPANTEAFF. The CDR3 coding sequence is TGTGCCAGCAGTTTAGGTCCAGCGAACACTGAAGCTTTCTTT.

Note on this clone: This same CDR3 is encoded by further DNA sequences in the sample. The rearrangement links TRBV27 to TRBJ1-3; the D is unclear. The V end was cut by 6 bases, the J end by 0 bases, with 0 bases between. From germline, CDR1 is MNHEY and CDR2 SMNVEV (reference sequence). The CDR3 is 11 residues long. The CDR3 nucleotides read TGTGCCAGCAGCTCTGGAAACACCATATATTTT. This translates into CASSSGNTIYF.

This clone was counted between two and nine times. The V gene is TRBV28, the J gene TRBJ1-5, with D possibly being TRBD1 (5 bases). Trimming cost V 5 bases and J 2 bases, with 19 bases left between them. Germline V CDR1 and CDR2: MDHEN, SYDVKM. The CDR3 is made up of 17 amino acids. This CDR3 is CASSTNLRVSGNQPQHF. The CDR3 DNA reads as TGTGCCAGCAGTACCAACCTCAGGGTTTCGGGCAATCAGCCCCAGCATTTT.

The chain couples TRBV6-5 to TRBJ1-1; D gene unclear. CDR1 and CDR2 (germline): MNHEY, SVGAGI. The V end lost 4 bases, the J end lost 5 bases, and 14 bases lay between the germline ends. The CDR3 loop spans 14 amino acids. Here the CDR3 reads CASSSPTKGTEAFF. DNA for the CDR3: TGTGCCAGCAGTTCCCCGACCAAAGGGACTGAAGCTTTCTTT.

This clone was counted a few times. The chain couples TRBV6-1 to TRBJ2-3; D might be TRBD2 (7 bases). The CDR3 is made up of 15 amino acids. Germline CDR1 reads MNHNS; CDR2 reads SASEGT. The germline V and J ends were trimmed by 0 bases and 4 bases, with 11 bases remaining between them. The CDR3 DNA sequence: TGTGCCAGCAGTGAAGCGCGAGGGGGGGCAGATACGCAGTATTTT. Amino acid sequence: CASSEARGGADTQYF.

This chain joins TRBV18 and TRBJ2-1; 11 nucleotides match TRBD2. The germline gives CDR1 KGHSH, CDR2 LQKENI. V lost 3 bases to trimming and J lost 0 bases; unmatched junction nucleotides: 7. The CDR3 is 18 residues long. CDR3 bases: TGTGCCAGCTCACCCGAGACTAGCGGGACCCTCTCCTACAATGAGCAGTTCTTC. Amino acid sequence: CASSPETSGTLSYNEQFF. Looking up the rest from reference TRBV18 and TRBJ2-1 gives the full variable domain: NAGVMQNPRHLVRRRGQEARLRCSPMKGHSHVYWYRQLPEEGLKFMVYLQKENIIDESGMPKERFSAEFPKEGPSILRIQQVVRGDSAAYFCASSPETSGTLSYNEQFFGPGTRLTVL.

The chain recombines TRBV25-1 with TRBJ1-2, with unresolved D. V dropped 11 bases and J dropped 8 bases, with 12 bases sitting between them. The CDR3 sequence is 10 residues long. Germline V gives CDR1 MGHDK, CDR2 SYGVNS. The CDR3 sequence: CAPRAGGYTF. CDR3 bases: TGTGCCCCCCGGGCTGGAGGCTACACCTTC.

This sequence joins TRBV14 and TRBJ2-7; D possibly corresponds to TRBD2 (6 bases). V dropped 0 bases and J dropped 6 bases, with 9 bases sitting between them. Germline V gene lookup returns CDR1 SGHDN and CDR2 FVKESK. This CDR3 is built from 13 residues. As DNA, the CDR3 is TGTGCCAGCAGCCAAGATGTGGGGGGCGAGCAGTACTTC. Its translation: CASSQDVGGEQYF.